These 13 T cell receptor beta chains came from one sample sequenced in a study of CD8+ T cells in alopecia areata. Treatment reported: oral pan-JAK inhibitor, 5-10 mg twice daily. The sequencing template was cDNA reverse transcribed from extracted RNA. Only in-frame clones appear in the TCRdb table, and some are missing; sequencing was by immunoSEQ multiplex PCR. Among approximately 210,000 clones listed, 60% were seen once. Material: CD4+ T cells sorted from blood, obtained at week 24, from a patient treated with tofacitinib. The receptors here all came from a human donor with alopecia areata.

The chain couples TRBV4-3 to TRBJ2-3; D may be TRBD2 (6 bases). The CDR3 totals 15 residues. Germline loops: CDR1 LGHNA, CDR2 YSLEER. V was shortened by 1 base and J by 2 bases, with 10 bases between the two germline ends. The CDR3 here is CASSQGRGFTDTQYF. DNA of the CDR3: TGCGCCAGCAGCCAAGGGCGGGGCTTCACAGATACGCAGTATTTT.

The J gene is TRBJ1-4, the V gene TRBV5-1; D perhaps matches TRBD1 (6 bases). Germline CDR1 and CDR2: SGHRS and YFSETQ. The CDR3 has 14 residues. Trimming removed 4 bases from V and 4 bases from J, with 11 bases in between. Written as DNA, the CDR3 is TGCGCCAGCAGCCCGACAGGAGTTAATGAAAAACTGTTTTTT. Amino acid sequence: CASSPTGVNEKLFF.

This clone was seen only a few times. The chain is built from TRBV7-2 and TRBJ1-4; tentative D call: TRBD1 (5 bases). Germline CDR1 is SGHTA and CDR2 is FQGNSA. V lost 3 bases to trimming and J lost 8 bases, with 13 bases between them. The CDR3 is made up of 14 amino acids. CDR3 protein: CASSLGPTQEKLFF. As DNA, the CDR3 is TGTGCCAGCAGCTTGGGACCCACCCAGGAAAAACTGTTTTTT. The full variable domain, completed using reference TRBV7-2 and TRBJ1-4, is GAGVSQSPSNKVTEKGKDVELRCDPISGHTALYWYRQSLGQGLEFLIYFQGNSAPDKSGLPSDRFSAERTGGSVSTLTIQRTQQEDSAVYLCASSLGPTQEKLFFGSGTQLSVL.

V usage is TRBV30 and J usage is TRBJ1-2; the match to TRBD1 covers 7 bases. V lost 0 bases to trimming and J lost 4 bases; unmatched junction nucleotides: 17. The CDR3 extends over 18 amino acids. The V gene's germline CDR1 is GTSNPN and CDR2 SVGIG (reference sequence). CDR3 residues: CAWSVRPPIPGQLYGYTF. The CDR3 DNA follows: TGTGCCTGGAGTGTACGTCCTCCCATTCCGGGACAGCTCTATGGCTACACCTTC.

J is TRBJ1-2 and V is TRBV9; D remains unclear. With 2 bases removed from V and 9 bases from J, the gap between germline ends came to 17 bases. The germline V gene has CDR1 SGDLS and CDR2 YYNGEE. The CDR3 covers 14 residues. CDR3 region: CASSVSGALGSYTF. The CDR3 DNA reads as TGTGCCAGCAGCGTGTCAGGCGCCCTAGGGAGCTACACCTTC.

This clone was observed at least ten times. This rearrangement joins TRBV7-9 to TRBJ2-3; 9 bases agree with TRBD2. In germline, CDR1 is SEHNR, CDR2 FQNEAQ (reference sequence). V trimming: 3 bases; J trimming: 2 bases; junction bases outside the gene matches: 6. The CDR3 length is 16 residues. The CDR3 loop is CASSFRRGGFTDTQYF. CDR3 in DNA: TGTGCCAGCAGCTTTCGGCGGGGGGGCTTCACAGATACGCAGTATTTT. Complete variable domain (other parts from reference TRBV7-9 and TRBJ2-3): DTGVSQNPRHKITKRGQNVTFRCDPISEHNRLYWYRQTLGQGPEFLTYFQNEAQLEKSRLLSDRFSAERPKGSFSTLEIQRTEQGDSAMYLCASSFRRGGFTDTQYFGPGTRLTVL.

The chain couples TRBV9 to TRBJ1-1; D remains ambiguous. In germline, CDR1 is SGDLS, CDR2 YYNGEE. Trimming pared 0 bases from V and 11 bases from J, leaving 17 bases between. This CDR3 has 14 amino acids. CDR3 nucleotide sequence: TGTGCCAGCAGCGTAGTGGCAAACTCTGAAGGGGCTTTCTTT. Translation: CASSVVANSEGAFF.

The rearrangement uses TRBV27 and TRBJ1-1; no firm D call. The CDR3 has 13 amino acids. Germline CDR1 is MNHEY and CDR2 is SMNVEV (reference sequence). Trimming cost V 2 bases and J 0 bases, with 4 bases left between them. The CDR3 spells CASSLQVNTEAFF. CDR3 nucleotide sequence: TGTGCCAGCAGTTTACAGGTGAACACTGAAGCTTTCTTT.

J is TRBJ1-1 and V is TRBV6-1, with D perhaps TRBD1 (6 bases). The CDR3 spans 12 residues. V was cut by 10 bases and J by 10 bases, with 19 bases left in between. The germline CDR1 and CDR2 sequences are MNHNS and SASEGT. The CDR3 reads CATSQGPGVAFF. For the CDR3, the DNA is TGTGCCACATCCCAGGGGCCGGGGGTAGCTTTCTTT.

The genes are TRBV29-1 and TRBJ2-5, with no clear D. Between the trimmed V and J ends, which lost 4 bases and 2 bases, there was a span of 2 bases. The CDR3 covers 10 residues. Germline-derived CDR1 and CDR2 are SQVTM and ANQGSEA. The CDR3 region is CSVVQETQYF. For the CDR3, the DNA is TGCAGCGTTGTGCAAGAGACCCAGTACTTC.

This chain links TRBV4-3 with TRBJ1-4; 8 nucleotides match TRBD1. Per the germline V gene, CDR1 is LGHNA and CDR2 is YSLEER. Trimming took 0 bases from V and 7 from J; bases not matched to a gene: 13. This CDR3 is 18 amino acids long. The CDR3 loop is CASSQEPHPGQASEKLFF. CDR3 in DNA: TGCGCCAGCAGCCAAGAGCCCCACCCGGGACAGGCGAGTGAAAAACTGTTTTTT.

The chain recombines TRBV5-1 with TRBJ2-3, with D perhaps TRBD2 (5 bases). The length of the CDR3 is 14 residues. Germline CDR1 is SGHRS and CDR2 is YFSETQ. V lost 3 bases, J lost 6 bases, and 14 bases lay in between. CDR3 sequence (DNA): TGCGCCAGCAGCTCTTTCGGGGTAATGGATACGCAGTATTTT. Its protein product is CASSSFGVMDTQYF. Filled out from reference TRBV5-1 and TRBJ2-3, the complete variable domain reads KAGVTQTPRYLIKTRGQQVTLSCSPISGHRSVSWYQQTPGQGLQFLFEYFSETQRNKGNFPGRFSGRQFSNSRSEMNVSTLELGDSALYLCASSSFGVMDTQYFGPGTRLTVL.

The gene calls are TRBV19 and TRBJ2-7, with TRBD1 as a possible D gene (6 bases). Trimming left V 4 bases short and J 2 bases short, with 15 bases between. The CDR3 totals 15 residues. Germline lookup yields CDR1 LNHDA and CDR2 SQIVND (reference sequence). The CDR3 region has the DNA TGTGCCAGTAGTAGGCCCCAGGGGCCGGCCTACGAGCAGTACTTC. The encoded protein is CASSRPQGPAYEQYF.